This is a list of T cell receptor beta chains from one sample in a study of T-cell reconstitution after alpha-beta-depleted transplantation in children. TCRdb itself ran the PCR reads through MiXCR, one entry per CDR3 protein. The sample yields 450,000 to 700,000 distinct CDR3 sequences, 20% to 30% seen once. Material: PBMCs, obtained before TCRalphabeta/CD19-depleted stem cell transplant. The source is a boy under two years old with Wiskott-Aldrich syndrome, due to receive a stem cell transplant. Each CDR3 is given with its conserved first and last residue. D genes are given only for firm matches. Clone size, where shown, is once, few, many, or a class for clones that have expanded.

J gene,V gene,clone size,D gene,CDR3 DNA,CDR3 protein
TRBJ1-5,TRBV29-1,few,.,TGCAGCGTTGCCTCCCAAAACCCTTATCAGCCCCAGCATTTT,CSVASQNPYQPQHF
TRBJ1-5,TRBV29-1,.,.,TGCAGCGTTCGAGCCATTCAGGACGGGCCCCAGCATTTT,CSVRAIQDGPQHF
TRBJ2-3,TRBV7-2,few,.,TGTGCCAGCAGCTTAGCGCTTACAGGGTATACGCAGTATTTT,CASSLALTGYTQYF
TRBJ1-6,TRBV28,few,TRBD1,TGTGCCAGCAGTTTGGCTAGGGGGCGCGGTTCACCCCTCCACTTT,CASSLARGRGSPLHF
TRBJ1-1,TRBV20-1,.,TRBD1,TGCAGTGCTAGTCCCGGGACAGGGTTGGTTAACACTGAAGCTTTCTTT,CSASPGTGLVNTEAFF
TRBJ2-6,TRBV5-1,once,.,TGCGCCAGCAGCTTTAGTGTCCCTGGGGCCAACGTCCTGACTTTC,CASSFSVPGANVLTF
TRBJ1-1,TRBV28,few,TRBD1,TGTGCCAGCAGTTTAGGACAGGGGGTTAGCACTGAAGCTTTCTTT,CASSLGQGVSTEAFF
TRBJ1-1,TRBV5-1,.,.,TGCGCCAGCAGCTTGTATCAGGGTACCACTGAAGCTTTCTTT,CASSLYQGTTEAFF
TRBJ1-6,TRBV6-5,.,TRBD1,TGTGCCAGCAGTTATCAGGGGGTGGGGTCACCCCTCCACTTT,CASSYQGVGSPLHF
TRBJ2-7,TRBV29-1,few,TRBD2,TGCAGCGCTAACGGACTAGCGGGAGGTGGTAGTTCCTACGAGCAGTACTTC,CSANGLAGGGSSYEQYF
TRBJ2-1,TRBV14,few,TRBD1,TGTGCCAGCAGCCAAGAGGGAGACAGGGTAGTCTCCTACAATGAGCAGTTCTTC,CASSQEGDRVVSYNEQFF
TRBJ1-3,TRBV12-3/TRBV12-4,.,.,TGTGCCAGCAGTCTCGGAGGGTACGGAAACACCATATATTTT,CASSLGGYGNTIYF
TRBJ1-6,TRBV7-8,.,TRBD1,TGTGCCAGCAGCTTAACAGGGGACCGCTATAATTCACCCCTCCACTTT,CASSLTGDRYNSPLHF
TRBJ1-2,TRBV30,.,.,TGTGCCTGGACCGGAGTTGTCCAAAACTATGGCTACACCTTC,CAWTGVVQNYGYTF
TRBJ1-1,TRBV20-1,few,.,TGCAGTGCTGATGACAGGAACACTGAAGCTTTCTTT,CSADDRNTEAFF
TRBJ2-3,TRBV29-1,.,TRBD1,TGCAGCGTGACCGTCGGACAGGGAGGCACAGATACGCAGTATTTT,CSVTVGQGGTDTQYF
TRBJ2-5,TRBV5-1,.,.,TGCGCCAGCAGCTTGGGTCAGAGGAAAGAGACCCAGTACTTC,CASSLGQRKETQYF
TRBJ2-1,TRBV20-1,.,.,TGCAGTGCGGGACACGGTGCGAATGAGCAGTTCTTC,CSAGHGANEQFF
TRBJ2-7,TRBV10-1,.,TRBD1,TGCGCCAGCAGTGAGTATTGGCAGGGGGCTATCAACGAGCAGTACTTC,CASSEYWQGAINEQYF
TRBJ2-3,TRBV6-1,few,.,TGTGCCAGCAGCCAGGAGCGGAGCACAGATACGCAGTATTTT,CASSQERSTDTQYF
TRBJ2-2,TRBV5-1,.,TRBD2,TGCGCCAGCAGCCCCGGGGAGGGCAAACAGGCCGGGGAGCTGTTTTTT,CASSPGEGKQAGELFF
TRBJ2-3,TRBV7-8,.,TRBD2,TGTGCCAGCAGCTACCTAGGCCGAGCGGGGGTCGGTACGCAGTATTTT,CASSYLGRAGVGTQYF